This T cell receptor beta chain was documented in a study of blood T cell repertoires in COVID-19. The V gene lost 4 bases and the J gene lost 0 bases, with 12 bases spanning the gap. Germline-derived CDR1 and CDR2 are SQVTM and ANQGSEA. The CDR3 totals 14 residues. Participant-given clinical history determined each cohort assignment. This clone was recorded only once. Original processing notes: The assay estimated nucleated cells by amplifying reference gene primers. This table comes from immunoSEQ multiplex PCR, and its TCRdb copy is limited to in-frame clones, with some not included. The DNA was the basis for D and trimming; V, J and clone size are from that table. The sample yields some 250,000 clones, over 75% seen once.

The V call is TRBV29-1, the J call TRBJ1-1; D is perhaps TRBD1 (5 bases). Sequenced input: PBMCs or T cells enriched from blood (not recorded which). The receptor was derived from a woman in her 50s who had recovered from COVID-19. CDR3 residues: CSVVLQGMNTEAFF. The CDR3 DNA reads TGCAGCGTTGTGCTGCAGGGTATGAACACTGAAGCTTTCTTT.